These T cell receptor beta chains were read from a single sample in a study of blood T cell repertoires in COVID-19. Sequencing was performed with immunoSEQ multiplex PCR; in TCRdb, only in-frame clones are kept and a portion is missing. The sample consists of approximately 70,000 clones, more than 75% of them appearing once. The specimen sequenced was peripheral blood. These receptors were taken from a man in his sixties or seventies with active or convalescent COVID-19. Both conserved end residues are part of each CDR3. D genes are given only for firm matches. Size values are once, few and many counts, or a class for expanded clones, and some rows have none.

j_call,v_call,d_call,clone_size,cdr3_nt,cdr3_aa
TRBJ1-3,TRBV9,-,-,TGTGCCAGCAGCGTGTCCCAGGGACTTTCTGGAAACACCATATATTTT,CASSVSQGLSGNTIYF
TRBJ2-7,TRBV6-1,-,-,TGTGCCAGCAGTGACACATTGACAGGCTACGAGCAGTACTTC,CASSDTLTGYEQYF
TRBJ2-1,TRBV27,-,-,TGTGCCAGCAGTTGGGCCCCCCGGGGAGAGCAGTTCTTC,CASSWAPRGEQFF
TRBJ1-2,TRBV27,TRBD1,-,TGTGCCAGCAGACCCTCCGGACAGGGACTATATGGCTACACCTTC,CASRPSGQGLYGYTF
TRBJ2-7,TRBV7-8,TRBD2,once,TGTGCCAGCAGCTTAGGGGGCCTAGCGGGAGGTGGTTGGTACGAGCAGTACTTC,CASSLGGLAGGGWYEQYF
TRBJ2-1,TRBV15,-,few,TGTGCCACCAGCAGAGTCCCCCCTTACAATGAGCAGTTCTTC,CATSRVPPYNEQFF
TRBJ1-4,TRBV10-3,TRBD1,-,TGTGCCATCAGTGAGTCTGACAGGGGCAATGAAAAACTGTTTTTT,CAISESDRGNEKLFF
TRBJ2-1,TRBV28,TRBD1,few,TGTGCCAGCAGTCCTAATCTTAGGGGGCTAGTGGACAATGAGCAGTTCTTC,CASSPNLRGLVDNEQFF
TRBJ2-7,TRBV6-2/TRBV6-3,TRBD1,-,TGTGCCAGCAGTTTGGGACAGAGCTACGAGCAGTACTTC,CASSLGQSYEQYF
TRBJ1-6,TRBV10-3,-,-,TGTGCCATCAGCCCCGTGACTCGGAGGTCACCCCTCCACTTT,CAISPVTRRSPLHF
TRBJ2-1,TRBV7-8,TRBD2,-,TGTGCCAGCAGAGCGGGAGGGCCCTCCAATGAGCAGTTCTTC,CASRAGGPSNEQFF
TRBJ2-3,TRBV5-4,TRBD1,few,TGTGCCAGCAGCTTGGAGACAGGGAGCACAGATACGCAGTATTTT,CASSLETGSTDTQYF
TRBJ1-5,TRBV19,TRBD1,-,TGTGCCAGTAGTGGGGACAGATATAGCAATCAGCCCCAGCATTTT,CASSGDRYSNQPQHF
TRBJ1-1,TRBV6-5,-,-,TGTGCCAGCGGGGGGGAGGGAGGTCTCACTGAAGCTTTCTTT,CASGGEGGLTEAFF
TRBJ1-1,TRBV19,TRBD1,-,TGTGCCAGTAGTGAAAACAGGGGGCTCGGTGAAGCTTTCTTT,CASSENRGLGEAFF
TRBJ1-5,TRBV19,-,-,TGTGCCAGTAGTATAGGCCGAGGGGGTCAGGGCAATCAGCCCCAGCATTTT,CASSIGRGGQGNQPQHF
TRBJ1-6,TRBV20-1,-,-,TGCAGTGCTAGTGGCAGGCAATTACTGAATTCACCCCTCCACTTT,CSASGRQLLNSPLHF
TRBJ2-2,TRBV5-4,TRBD2,-,TGTGCCAGCAGCGCCGGGACTAGCGGGAGTTCAGCCGGGGAGCTGTTTTTT,CASSAGTSGSSAGELFF
TRBJ1-2,TRBV3-1/TRBV3-2,TRBD1,once,TGTGCCAGCAGCCTGGACAGGGGCCTCTATGGCTACACCTTC,CASSLDRGLYGYTF
TRBJ2-1,TRBV28,-,-,TGTGCCAGCAGTCCCCCTAGGCGGGGGCCCTCCTACAATGAGCAGTTCTTC,CASSPPRRGPSYNEQFF
TRBJ2-2,TRBV28,-,-,TGTGCCAGCAGTCACACTACTCTCCCCGGGGAGCTGTTTTTT,CASSHTTLPGELFF
TRBJ2-1,TRBV19,TRBD2,-,TGTGCCAGTAGTCCTAGGACTAGCGGGAGGGGCAATGAGCAGTTCTTC,CASSPRTSGRGNEQFF
TRBJ1-3,TRBV19,-,once,TGTGCCAGTAACACACAGGGAATCCCTGGAAACACCATATATTTT,CASNTQGIPGNTIYF
TRBJ1-1,TRBV9,-,-,TGTGCCAGCAGCGTACTAGAGAACACTGAAGCTTTCTTT,CASSVLENTEAFF
TRBJ1-5,TRBV28,-,-,TGTGCCAGCCGGCGCGGCGGGGGCGATAATCAGCCCCAGCATTTT,CASRRGGGDNQPQHF
TRBJ2-7,TRBV5-6,TRBD1,-,TGTGCCAGCAGCCTCGGTAACAGGGGCACCTACGAGCAGTACTTC,CASSLGNRGTYEQYF
TRBJ1-1,TRBV6-2/TRBV6-3,-,-,TGTGCCAGCAGTTATTCGGGAACATACACTGAAGCTTTCTTT,CASSYSGTYTEAFF
TRBJ1-1,TRBV7-9,-,once,TGTGCCAGCAGCTTACCGGTGAACACTGAAGCTTTCTTT,CASSLPVNTEAFF
TRBJ2-3,TRBV19,TRBD2,-,TGTGCCAGTAGTATGAGAGGGGCGGGAGGGCCAACAGATACGCAGTATTTT,CASSMRGAGGPTDTQYF
TRBJ2-2,TRBV30,TRBD2,once,TGTGCCTGGAGTGAGAAGTCCCGGGGGGCCGGGGAGCTGTTTTTT,CAWSEKSRGAGELFF
TRBJ1-1,TRBV7-2,-,-,TGTGCCAGCAGCTTAGGTGTCCGGGACACTAACACTGAAGCTTTCTTT,CASSLGVRDTNTEAFF
TRBJ1-2,TRBV7-2,TRBD1,-,TGTGCCAGCAGCGCCGGACAGGGGCTCGATGGCTACACCTTC,CASSAGQGLDGYTF
TRBJ2-7,TRBV6-1,TRBD2,-,TGTGCCAGCAGTGCGGCTAGCGGGGGAGCGCCCTACGAGCAGTACTTC,CASSAASGGAPYEQYF
TRBJ1-6,TRBV7-2,-,-,TGTGCCAGCAGCTTATACGGGGGGACTAATTCACCCCTCCACTTT,CASSLYGGTNSPLHF
TRBJ1-6,TRBV7-9,TRBD1,-,TGTGCCAGCAGCCCACCCGGGACAGGGTTGAATTCACCCCTCCACTTT,CASSPPGTGLNSPLHF